This T cell receptor beta chain stems from a study of cytomegalovirus exposure and HLA in healthy donors. Notes on the study in general: Later on, an analysis tied approximately 17,000 TCR beta sequences to HLA alleles at 0.05 false discovery rate.

A word on this clone: Its antigen remains unknown.

This CDR3 spans 17 amino acids. With 5 bases clipped from V and 3 bases from J, the junction kept 13 bases outside the gene matches. Per the germline V gene, CDR1 is MNHEY and CDR2 is SMNVEV (reference sequence). This PCR relied on a set of 60 Vbeta primers and 13 Jbeta primers. Sequencing was performed with immunoSEQ multiplex PCR; in TCRdb, only in-frame clones are kept and a portion is missing. The repertoire consists of more than 95,000 clones, with around 75% occurring once and the leading ten covering roughly 1.2%. The sequencing sample was made of PBMCs. This receptor was obtained from a man aged 40-50 years in good health and CMV-seronegative. The chain links TRBV27 to TRBJ1-5, with 7 bases aligning to TRBD1. CDR3: CASSRRPGQTLNQPQHF. In DNA form, the CDR3 reads TGTGCCAGCAGTAGAAGACCGGGACAGACCCTCAATCAGCCCCAGCATTTT.